This paragraph covers one TCR beta chain sequence. Some clones are missing from TCRdb's copy, which holds only in-frame ones; the method was immunoSEQ multiplex PCR. The sample includes 100,000 to 150,000 clones, approximately 90% of them seen just once. This sample stems from a study of control samples from healthy donors and cancer patients. This CDR3 comprises 15 residues. Per the germline V gene, CDR1 is LGHDT and CDR2 is YNNKEL (reference sequence). V lost 0 bases and J lost 8, with 13 bases in between. The gene calls are TRBV3-1 (or the pseudogene TRBV3-2) and TRBJ2-2, with D hard to call. The clonotype originates from a woman aged 45 to 65 in good health. The specimen was blood. CDR3 bases: TGTGCCAGCAGCCAAGAACCGACGAGTTCGGGGGAGCTGTTTTTT. Residues: CASSQEPTSSGELFF.